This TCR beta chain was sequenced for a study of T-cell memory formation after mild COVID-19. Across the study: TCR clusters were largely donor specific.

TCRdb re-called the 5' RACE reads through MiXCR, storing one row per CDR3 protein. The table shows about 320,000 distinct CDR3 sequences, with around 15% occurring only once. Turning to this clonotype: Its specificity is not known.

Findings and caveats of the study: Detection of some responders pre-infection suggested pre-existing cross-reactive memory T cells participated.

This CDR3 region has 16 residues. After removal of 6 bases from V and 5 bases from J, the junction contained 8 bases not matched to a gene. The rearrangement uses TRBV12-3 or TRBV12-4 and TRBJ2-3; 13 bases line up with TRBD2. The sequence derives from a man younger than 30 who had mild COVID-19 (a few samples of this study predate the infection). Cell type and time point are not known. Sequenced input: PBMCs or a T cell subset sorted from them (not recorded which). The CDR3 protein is CASRVLAGGPVDTQYF. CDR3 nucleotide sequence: TGTGCCAGCAGGGTACTAGCGGGGGGGCCGGTAGATACGCAGTATTTT.